This T cell receptor (beta chain) was sequenced during a study of shared clonotypes between healthy human individuals. Study as a whole: The study drew on two women and a few men aged 18 to 49 as donors. Study findings and constraints: Genetic and exposure-history diversity was limited by the few donors.

Donation came from healthy HIV-negative adults that had no recent acute infections or vaccinations. Ten immunoSEQ deep assay plates held the unsorted PBMC DNA. Method: immunoSEQ multiplex PCR; TCRdb's copy keeps in-frame clones and lacks some. This sample has about 480,000 clones, with 79% found just once. As for this clone: Its antigen remains unknown.

The TCR sequence derives from a middle-aged woman in good health. Some clones in this sample may be carry-over from other donors' samples. Sequencing was carried out using PBMCs.

CDR3 sequence reads: CSVQVTKGETQYF. The CDR3 bases are TGCAGCGTTCAGGTCACCAAGGGGGAGACCCAGTACTTC. V gene TRBV29-1 combines with J gene TRBJ2-5, with D possibly being TRBD1 (5 bases). The CDR3 contains 13 residues. CDR1 SQVTM and CDR2 ANQGSEA come from the germline V gene. V lost 5 bases to trimming and J lost 5 bases, with 15 bases between them.